This record covers a single T cell receptor (beta chain). Its antigen remains unknown. Germline-derived CDR1 and CDR2 are SGHTA and FQGNSA. V shed 5 bases and J shed 6 bases, with 24 bases lying between them. The CDR3 length is 17 residues. This sample stems from a study of graft-versus-host responses after intestinal transplantation. Overall study: Isolated intestinal, liver-intestinal, or multivisceral transplants were what recipients had. Recipients were all induced with anti-thymocyte globulin, then given tacrolimus and steroids for approximately 3 years.

Whole-study results and caveats: Graft-versus-host to host-versus-graft clonal ratios in allografts were high in patients with graft-donor T cell macrochimerism. Peak levels of circulating GvH clones tracked with early post-transplant HvG declines.

TCRdb's copy holds only in-frame clones and misses some; the assay was immunoSEQ multiplex PCR. The sample carries around 110,000 clones, around 90% recorded once. The rearrangement uses TRBV7-2 and TRBJ2-3; D tentatively reads TRBD1 or TRBD2 (6 bases each). This receptor was taken from a human donor who was the organ donor for an intestinal transplant. The source material was unstimulated CD4+ T cells sorted from spleen or lymph node cells, sampled before transplant. CDR3 sequence (DNA): TGTGCCAGCAGCCCAAACCTGGGTAGGGGGGAGAGGGATACGCAGTATTTT. Translating gives CASSPNLGRGERDTQYF.